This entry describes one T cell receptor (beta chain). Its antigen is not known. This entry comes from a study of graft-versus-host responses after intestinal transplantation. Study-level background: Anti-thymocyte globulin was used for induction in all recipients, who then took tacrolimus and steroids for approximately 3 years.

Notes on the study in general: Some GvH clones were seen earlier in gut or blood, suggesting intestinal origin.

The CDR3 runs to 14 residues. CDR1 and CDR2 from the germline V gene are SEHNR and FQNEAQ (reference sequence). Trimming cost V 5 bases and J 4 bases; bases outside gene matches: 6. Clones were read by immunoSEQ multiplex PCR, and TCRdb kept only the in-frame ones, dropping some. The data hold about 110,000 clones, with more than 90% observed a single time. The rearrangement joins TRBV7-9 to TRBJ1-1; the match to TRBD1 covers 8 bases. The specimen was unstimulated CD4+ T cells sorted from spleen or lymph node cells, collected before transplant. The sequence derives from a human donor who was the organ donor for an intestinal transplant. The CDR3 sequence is CASSLQGAGTEAFF. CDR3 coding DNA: TGTGCCAGCAGCCTTCAGGGGGCCGGCACTGAAGCTTTCTTT. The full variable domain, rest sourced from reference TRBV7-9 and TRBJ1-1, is DTGVSQNPRHKITKRGQNVTFRCDPISEHNRLYWYRQTLGQGPEFLTYFQNEAQLEKSRLLSDRFSAERPKGSFSTLEIQRTEQGDSAMYLCASSLQGAGTEAFFGQGTRLTVV.